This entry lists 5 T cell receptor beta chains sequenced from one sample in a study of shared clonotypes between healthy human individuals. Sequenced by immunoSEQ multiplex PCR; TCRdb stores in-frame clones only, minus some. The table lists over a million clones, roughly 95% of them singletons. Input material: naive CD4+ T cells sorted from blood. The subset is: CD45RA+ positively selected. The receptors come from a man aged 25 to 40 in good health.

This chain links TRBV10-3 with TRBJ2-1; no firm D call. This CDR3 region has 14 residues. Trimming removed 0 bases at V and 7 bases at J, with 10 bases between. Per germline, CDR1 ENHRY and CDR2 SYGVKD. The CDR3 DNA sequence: TGTGCCATCAGTGAGTCGGGCCCCGTGAATGAGCAGTTCTTC. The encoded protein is CAISESGPVNEQFF.

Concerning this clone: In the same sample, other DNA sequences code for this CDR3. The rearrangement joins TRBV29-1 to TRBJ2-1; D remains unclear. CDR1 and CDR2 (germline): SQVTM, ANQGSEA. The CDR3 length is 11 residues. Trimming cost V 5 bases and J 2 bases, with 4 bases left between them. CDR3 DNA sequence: TGCAGCGTTCTTACCTACAATGAGCAGTTCTTC. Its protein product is CSVLTYNEQFF.

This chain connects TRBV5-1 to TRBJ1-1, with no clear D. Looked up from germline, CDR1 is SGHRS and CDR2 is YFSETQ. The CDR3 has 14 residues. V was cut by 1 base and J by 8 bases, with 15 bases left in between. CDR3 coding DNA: TGCGCCAGCAGCTTGAGGGCCCTTCGCGGAGAAGCTTTCTTT. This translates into CASSLRALRGEAFF.

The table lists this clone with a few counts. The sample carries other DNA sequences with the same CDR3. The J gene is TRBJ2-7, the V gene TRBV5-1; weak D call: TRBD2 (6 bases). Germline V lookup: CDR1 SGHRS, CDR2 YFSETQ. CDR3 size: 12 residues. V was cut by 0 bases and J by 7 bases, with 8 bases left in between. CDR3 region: CASSLGAGEQYF. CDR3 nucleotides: TGCGCCAGCAGCTTGGGGGCGGGGGAGCAGTACTTC.

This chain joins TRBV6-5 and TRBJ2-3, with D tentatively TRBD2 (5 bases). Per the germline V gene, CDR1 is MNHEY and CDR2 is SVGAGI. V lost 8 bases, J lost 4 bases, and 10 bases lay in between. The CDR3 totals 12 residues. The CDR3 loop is CASQRPPDTQYF. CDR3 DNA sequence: TGTGCCAGCCAGCGGCCCCCAGATACGCAGTATTTT.